The 8 T cell receptor beta chains below all came from one sample that was sequenced in a study of T cell responses to AZD1222 COVID-19 vaccine. The method was immunoSEQ multiplex PCR; TCRdb's version includes in-frame clones alone and lacks a portion of them. The table records more than 120,000 clones, 93% of them present only once. Sequences were derived from peripheral blood, sampled on day 0 of AZD1222 vaccination. Source of these receptors: an adult in good health.

V is TRBV7-8 and J is TRBJ1-6; TRBD1 matches at 9 bases. The germline V gene has CDR1 SGHVS and CDR2 FQNEAQ. J lost 8 bases, V lost 5 bases, and 7 bases had no gene match. CDR3 length: 15 residues. The CDR3 DNA reads as TGTGCCAGCAGCAGGACAGGGGCCGTTGATTCACCCCTCCACTTT. Residues: CASSRTGAVDSPLHF.

The chain recombines TRBV6-5 with TRBJ2-3, with D perhaps TRBD1 (6 bases). The germline gives CDR1 MNHEY, CDR2 SVGAGI. The germline V and J ends were trimmed by 6 bases and 3 bases, with 16 bases remaining between them. CDR3 length equals 15 residues. CDR3 sequence reads: CASRNIDRRTDTQYF. CDR3 DNA: TGTGCCAGCAGAAACATCGACAGGAGGACAGATACGCAGTATTTT.

This rearrangement joins TRBV29-1 to TRBJ2-1; TRBD2 aligns across 12 bases. CDR1 is SQVTM, CDR2 ANQGSEA, per germline. This CDR3 contains 17 residues. V lost 0 bases to trimming and J lost 2 bases; unmatched junction nucleotides: 5. The CDR3 DNA reads TGCAGCGTTGAAGATTTAGCTAGCGGGAGGGCCTACAATGAGCAGTTCTTC. Amino acids: CSVEDLASGRAYNEQFF.

The rearrangement links TRBV7-9 to TRBJ1-2, with D perhaps matching TRBD1 (5 bases). Trimming pared 3 bases from V and 2 bases from J, leaving 13 bases between. This CDR3 region has 15 residues. Germline CDR1 SEHNR, CDR2 FQNEAQ (reference sequence). CDR3 sequence: CASSFSGRENYGYTF. The DNA of the CDR3 is TGTGCCAGCAGCTTCTCGGGACGGGAAAACTATGGCTACACCTTC.

The rearrangement joins TRBV10-3 to TRBJ1-2; D gene uncertain. The ends were cut back, 0 bases at V and 2 bases at J, with 7 bases in the middle. Germline V CDR1 and CDR2: ENHRY, SYGVKD. The CDR3 sequence is 14 residues long. This chain's CDR3 is CAISESRKNYGYTF. CDR3 nucleotide sequence: TGTGCCATCAGTGAGTCGCGCAAGAACTATGGCTACACCTTC.

The chain carries TRBV10-3 and TRBJ1-2, with D uncertain. V lost 2 bases, J lost 5 bases, and 9 bases lay in between. Germline CDR1 and CDR2: ENHRY and SYGVKD. CDR3 length: 13 amino acids. This chain's CDR3 is CAISESAGYGYTF. Here the CDR3 DNA reads TGTGCCATCAGTGAGAGCGCGGGGTATGGCTACACCTTC.

This clone occurred once. V usage is TRBV7-6 and J usage is TRBJ1-1, with D maybe TRBD1 (5 bases). Germline V CDR1 and CDR2: SGHVS, FNYEAQ. CDR3 size: 16 residues. Between the trimmed V and J ends, which lost 8 bases and 0 bases, there was a span of 19 bases. CDR3: CASLNWGKGMNTEAFF. The CDR3 DNA is TGTGCCAGCCTCAACTGGGGGAAGGGGATGAACACTGAAGCTTTCTTT.

This clone has a single count. The chain carries TRBV15 and TRBJ1-1; 9 nucleotides line up with TRBD1. From germline, CDR1 is LNHNV and CDR2 YYDKDF (reference sequence). V was pared by 4 bases and J by 7 bases, with 7 bases of the junction left unmatched. The CDR3 totals 14 residues. Here the CDR3 DNA reads TGTGCCACCAGCACCCGAACAGGGGGCGGTGAAGCTTTCTTT. Translating gives CATSTRTGGGEAFF.